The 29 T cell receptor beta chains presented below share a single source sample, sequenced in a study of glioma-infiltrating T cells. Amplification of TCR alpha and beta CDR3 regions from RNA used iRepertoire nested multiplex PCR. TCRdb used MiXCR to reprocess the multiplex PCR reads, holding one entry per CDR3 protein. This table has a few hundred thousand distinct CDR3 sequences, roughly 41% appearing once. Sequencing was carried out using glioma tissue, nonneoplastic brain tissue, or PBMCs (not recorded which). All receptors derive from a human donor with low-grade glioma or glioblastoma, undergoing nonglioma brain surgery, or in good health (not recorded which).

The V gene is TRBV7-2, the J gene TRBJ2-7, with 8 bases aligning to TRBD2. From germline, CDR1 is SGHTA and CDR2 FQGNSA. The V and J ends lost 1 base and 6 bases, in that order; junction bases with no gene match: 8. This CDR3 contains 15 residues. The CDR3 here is CASSLVPAGEGEQYF. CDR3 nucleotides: TGTGCCAGCAGCTTAGTTCCAGCGGGAGAGGGCGAGCAGTACTTC.

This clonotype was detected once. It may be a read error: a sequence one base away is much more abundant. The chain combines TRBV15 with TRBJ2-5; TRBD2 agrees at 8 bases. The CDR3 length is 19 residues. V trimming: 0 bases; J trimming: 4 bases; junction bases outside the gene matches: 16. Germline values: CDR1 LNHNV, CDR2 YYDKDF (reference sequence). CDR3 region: CATSRDLVTSPAGVETQYF. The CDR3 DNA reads TGTGCCACCAGCAGAGATCTAGTTACGTCACCAGCGGGAGTAGAGACCCAGTACTTC.

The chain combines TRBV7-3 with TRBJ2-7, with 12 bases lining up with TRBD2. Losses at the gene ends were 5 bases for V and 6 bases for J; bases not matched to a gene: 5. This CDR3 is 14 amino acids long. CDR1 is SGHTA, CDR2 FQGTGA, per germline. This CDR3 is CASSAGLAGSEQYF. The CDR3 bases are TGTGCCAGCAGCGCGGGACTAGCGGGTAGCGAGCAGTACTTC. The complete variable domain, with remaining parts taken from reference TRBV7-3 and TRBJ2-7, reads GAGVSQTPSNKVTEKGKYVELRCDPISGHTALYWYRQSLGQGPEFLIYFQGTGAADDSGLPNDRFFAVRPEGSVSTLKIQRTERGDSAVYLCASSAGLAGSEQYFGPGTRLTVT.

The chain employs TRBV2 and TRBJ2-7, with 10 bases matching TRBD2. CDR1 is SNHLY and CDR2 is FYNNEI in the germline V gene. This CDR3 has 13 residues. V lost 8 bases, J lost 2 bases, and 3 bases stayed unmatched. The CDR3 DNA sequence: TGTGCCAGCTTAGCGGGAGGTACCTACGAGCAGTACTTC. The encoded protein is CASLAGGTYEQYF.

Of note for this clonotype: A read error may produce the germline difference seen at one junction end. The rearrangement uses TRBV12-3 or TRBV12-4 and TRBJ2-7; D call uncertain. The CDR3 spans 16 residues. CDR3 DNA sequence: TGTGCCAACAGTCCCCGCCGGGTAGGGAAGTCCTACGAGCAGTACTTC. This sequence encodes CANSPRRVGKSYEQYF.

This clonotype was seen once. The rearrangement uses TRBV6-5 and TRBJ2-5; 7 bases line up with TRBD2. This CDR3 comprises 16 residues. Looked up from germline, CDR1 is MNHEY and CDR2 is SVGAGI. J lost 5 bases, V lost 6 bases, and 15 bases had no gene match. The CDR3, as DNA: TGTGCCAGCAGACCAGGGAGTAGCGGGCTTACGGAGACCCAGTACTTC. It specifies CASRPGSSGLTETQYF.

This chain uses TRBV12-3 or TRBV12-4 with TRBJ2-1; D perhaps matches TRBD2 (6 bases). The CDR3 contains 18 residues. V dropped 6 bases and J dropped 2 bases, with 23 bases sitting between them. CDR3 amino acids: CASSFLRGGKVPYNEQFF. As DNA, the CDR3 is TGTGCCAGCAGCTTCTTAAGGGGCGGGAAAGTCCCCTACAATGAGCAGTTCTTC.

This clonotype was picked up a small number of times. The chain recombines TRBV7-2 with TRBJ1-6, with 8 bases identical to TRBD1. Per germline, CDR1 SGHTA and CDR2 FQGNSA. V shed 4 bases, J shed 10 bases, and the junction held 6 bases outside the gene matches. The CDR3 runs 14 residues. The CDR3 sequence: CASSYGQGGSPLHF. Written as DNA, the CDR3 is TGTGCCAGCAGCTACGGACAGGGAGGCTCACCCCTCCACTTT.

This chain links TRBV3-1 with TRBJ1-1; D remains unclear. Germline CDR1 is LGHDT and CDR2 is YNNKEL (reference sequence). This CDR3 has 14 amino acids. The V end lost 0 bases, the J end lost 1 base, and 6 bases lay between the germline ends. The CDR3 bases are TGTGCCAGCAGCCAAGAATTGGGGAACACTGAAGCTTTCTTT. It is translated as CASSQELGNTEAFF.

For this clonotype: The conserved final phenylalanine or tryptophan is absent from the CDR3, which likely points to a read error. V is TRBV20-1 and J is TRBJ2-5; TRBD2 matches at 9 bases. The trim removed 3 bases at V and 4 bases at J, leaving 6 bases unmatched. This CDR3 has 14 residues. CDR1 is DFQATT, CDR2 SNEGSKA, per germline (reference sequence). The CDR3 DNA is TGCAGTGCTAGGGATAGCGGGAGAGGAGAGACCCAGTACTTA. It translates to CSARDSGRGETQYL.

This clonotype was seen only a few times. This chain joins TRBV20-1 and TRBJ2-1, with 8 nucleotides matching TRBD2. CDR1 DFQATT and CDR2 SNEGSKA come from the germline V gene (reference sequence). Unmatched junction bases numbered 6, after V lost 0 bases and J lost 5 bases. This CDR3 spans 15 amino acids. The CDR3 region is CSARDVQRGNNEQFF. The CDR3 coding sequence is TGCAGTGCTAGAGACGTGCAGCGGGGGAACAATGAGCAGTTCTTC.

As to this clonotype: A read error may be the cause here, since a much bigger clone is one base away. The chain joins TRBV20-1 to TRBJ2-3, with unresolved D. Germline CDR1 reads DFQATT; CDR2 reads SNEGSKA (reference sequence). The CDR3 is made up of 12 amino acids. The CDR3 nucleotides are TGCAGTGCGCCGGACGCCACAGATATGCAGTATTTT. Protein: CSAPDATDMQYF.

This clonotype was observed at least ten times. Written as DNA, the CDR3 is TGTGCCAGCAGTGAAGGCTTTGGGGATTACGAGCAGTACTTC. Translating gives CASSEGFGDYEQYF. This rearrangement joins TRBV6-1 to TRBJ2-7, with D unresolved. CDR1 and CDR2 from the germline V gene are MNHNS and SASEGT. This CDR3 region has 14 residues. With 1 base removed from V and 4 bases from J, the gap between germline ends came to 11 bases.

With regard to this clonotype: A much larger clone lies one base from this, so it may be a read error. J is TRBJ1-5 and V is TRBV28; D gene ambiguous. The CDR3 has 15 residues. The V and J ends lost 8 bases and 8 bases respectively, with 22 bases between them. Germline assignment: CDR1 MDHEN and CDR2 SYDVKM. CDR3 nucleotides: TGTGCCAGCCGAACATATAAGGTAGTGAGGGAGCCCCAGCATTTT. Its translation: CASRTYKVVREPQHF.

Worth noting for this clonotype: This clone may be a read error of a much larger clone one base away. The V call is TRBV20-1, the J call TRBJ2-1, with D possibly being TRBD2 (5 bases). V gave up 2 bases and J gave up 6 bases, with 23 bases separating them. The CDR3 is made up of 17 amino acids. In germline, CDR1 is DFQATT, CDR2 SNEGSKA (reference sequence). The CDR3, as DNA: TGCAGTGCTAGATTCAGTCGAGGAGGAAAAGGCTGCAATGAGCAGTTCTTC. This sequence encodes CSARFSRGGKGCNEQFF.

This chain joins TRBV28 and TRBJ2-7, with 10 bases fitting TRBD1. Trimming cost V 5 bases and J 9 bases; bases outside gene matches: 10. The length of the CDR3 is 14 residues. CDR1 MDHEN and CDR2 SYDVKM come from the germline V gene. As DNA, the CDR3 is TGTGCCAGCAGTCCCCTCTCGGGACAGGGGATGCAGTACTTC. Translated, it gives CASSPLSGQGMQYF.

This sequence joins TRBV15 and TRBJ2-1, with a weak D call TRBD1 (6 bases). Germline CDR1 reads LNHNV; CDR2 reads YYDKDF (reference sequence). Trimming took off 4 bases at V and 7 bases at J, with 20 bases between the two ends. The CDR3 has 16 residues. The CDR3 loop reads CATSILGQLAWNEQFF. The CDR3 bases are TGTGCCACCAGCATTCTAGGACAGCTCGCTTGGAATGAGCAGTTCTTC. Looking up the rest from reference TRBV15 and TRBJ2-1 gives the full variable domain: DAMVIQNPRYQVTQFGKPVTLSCSQTLNHNVMYWYQQKSSQAPKLLFHYYDKDFNNEADTPDNFQSRRPNTSFCFLDIRSPGLGDTAMYLCATSILGQLAWNEQFFGPGTRLTVL.

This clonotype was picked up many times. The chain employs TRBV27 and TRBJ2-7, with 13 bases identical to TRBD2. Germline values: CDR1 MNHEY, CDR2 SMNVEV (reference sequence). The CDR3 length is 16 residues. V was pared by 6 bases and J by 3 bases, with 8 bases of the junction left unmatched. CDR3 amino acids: CASSPLGLAGDYEQYF. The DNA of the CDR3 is TGTGCCAGCAGCCCCCTCGGACTAGCGGGAGACTACGAGCAGTACTTC.

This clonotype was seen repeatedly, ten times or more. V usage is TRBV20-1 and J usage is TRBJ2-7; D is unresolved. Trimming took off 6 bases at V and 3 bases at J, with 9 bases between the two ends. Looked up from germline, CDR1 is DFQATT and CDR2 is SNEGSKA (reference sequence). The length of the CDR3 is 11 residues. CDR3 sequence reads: CSAQTYYEQYF. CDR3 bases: TGCAGTGCCCAGACCTACTACGAGCAGTACTTC.

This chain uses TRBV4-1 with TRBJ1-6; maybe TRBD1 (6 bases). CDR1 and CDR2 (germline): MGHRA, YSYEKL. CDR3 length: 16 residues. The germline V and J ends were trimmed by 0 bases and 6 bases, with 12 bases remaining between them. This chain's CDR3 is CASSQDAGASNSPLHF. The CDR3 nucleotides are TGCGCCAGCAGCCAAGATGCAGGGGCGAGTAATTCACCCCTCCACTTT.

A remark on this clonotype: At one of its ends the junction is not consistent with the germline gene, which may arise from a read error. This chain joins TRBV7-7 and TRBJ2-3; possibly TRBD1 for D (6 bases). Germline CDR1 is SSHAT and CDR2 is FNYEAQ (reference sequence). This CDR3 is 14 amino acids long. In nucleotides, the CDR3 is TGTGCTAGCAGCTTGGACAGACACACAGATACGCAGTATTTT. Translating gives CASSLDRHTDTQYF.

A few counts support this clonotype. CDR3 amino acids: CASSPGTTRANVLTF. The CDR3 DNA is TGTGCCAGCAGTCCGGGCACCACCAGGGCCAACGTCCTGACTTTC. The chain is built from TRBV27 and TRBJ2-6, with D unresolved. The germline CDR1 and CDR2 sequences are MNHEY and SMNVEV (reference sequence). This CDR3 comprises 15 residues. Trimming removed 5 bases from V and 5 bases from J, with 13 bases in between. Using reference TRBV27 and TRBJ2-6 for the parts outside the CDR3, the full variable domain is EAQVTQNPRYLITVTGKKLTVTCSQNMNHEYMSWYRQDPGLGLRQIYYSMNVEVTDKGDVPEGYKVSRKEKRNFPLILESPSPNQTSLYFCASSPGTTRANVLTFGAGSRLTVL.

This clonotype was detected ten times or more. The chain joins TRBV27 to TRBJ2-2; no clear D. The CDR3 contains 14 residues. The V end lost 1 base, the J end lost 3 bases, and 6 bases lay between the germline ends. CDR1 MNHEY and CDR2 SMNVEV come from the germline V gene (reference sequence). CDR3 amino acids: CASSLLAHTGELFF. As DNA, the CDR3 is TGTGCCAGCAGTTTATTAGCTCACACCGGGGAGCTGTTTTTT.

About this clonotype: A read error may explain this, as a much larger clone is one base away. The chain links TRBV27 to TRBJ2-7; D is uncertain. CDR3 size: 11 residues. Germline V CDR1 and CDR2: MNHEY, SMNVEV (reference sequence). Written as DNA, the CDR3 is TGTGCCACCCGGGTAGATTACGAGCAGCACTTC. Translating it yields CATRVDYEQHF.

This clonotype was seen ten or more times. The CDR3 spells CSALGGVAGSSTDTQYF. CDR3 DNA: TGCAGTGCCCTGGGCGGGGTAGCGGGATCTAGCACAGATACGCAGTATTTT. The chain carries TRBV20-1 and TRBJ2-3; 8 bases are a match to TRBD2. Looked up from germline, CDR1 is DFQATT and CDR2 is SNEGSKA (reference sequence). V lost 6 bases, J lost 0 bases, and 14 bases stayed unmatched. CDR3 size: 17 residues.

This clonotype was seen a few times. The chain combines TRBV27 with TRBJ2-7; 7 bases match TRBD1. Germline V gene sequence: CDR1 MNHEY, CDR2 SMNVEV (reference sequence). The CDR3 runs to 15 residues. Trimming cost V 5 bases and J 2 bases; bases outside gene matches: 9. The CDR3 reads CASSPQGPFPYEQYF. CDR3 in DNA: TGTGCCAGCAGTCCACAGGGGCCTTTCCCCTACGAGCAGTACTTC.

DNA for the CDR3: TGTGCCAGCAGTTTGCGGATGACTAGCTTTTCCGAGCAGTACTTC. Encoded protein: CASSLRMTSFSEQYF. The V gene is TRBV27, the J gene TRBJ2-7; 7 nucleotides agree with TRBD2. The germline CDR1 and CDR2 sequences are MNHEY and SMNVEV (reference sequence). The CDR3 covers 15 residues. V trimming: 3 bases; J trimming: 6 bases; junction bases outside the gene matches: 11.

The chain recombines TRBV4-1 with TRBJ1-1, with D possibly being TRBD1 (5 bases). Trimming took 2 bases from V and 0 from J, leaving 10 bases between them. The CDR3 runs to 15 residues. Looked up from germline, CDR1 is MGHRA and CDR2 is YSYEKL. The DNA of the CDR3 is TGCGCCAGCAGCCAAAAGACAGACATGAACACTGAAGCTTTCTTT. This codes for CASSQKTDMNTEAFF.

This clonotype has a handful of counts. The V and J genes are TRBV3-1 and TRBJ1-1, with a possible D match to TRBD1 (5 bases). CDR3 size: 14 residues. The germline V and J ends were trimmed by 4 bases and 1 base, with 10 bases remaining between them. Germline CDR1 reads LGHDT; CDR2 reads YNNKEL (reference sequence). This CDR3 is CASSPGVSNTEAFF. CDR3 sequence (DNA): TGTGCCAGCAGCCCGGGGGTGTCGAACACTGAAGCTTTCTTT.